The 21 T cell receptor beta chains given below trace back to one sample, sequenced in a study of cytomegalovirus exposure and HLA in healthy donors. 60 Vbeta and 13 Jbeta primers were used in PCR. TCRdb's table, derived via immunoSEQ multiplex PCR, lists solely in-frame clones and lacks some. Of some 140,000 clones in the sample, 73% were seen once. Input material: PBMCs. These receptors were taken from a woman in her 40s in good health and CMV-seronegative.

This rearrangement joins TRBV9 to TRBJ1-1; TRBD1 is a possible D gene (5 bases). The CDR3 extends over 13 amino acids. With 5 bases removed from V and 3 bases from J, the gap between germline ends came to 11 bases. Germline V CDR1 and CDR2: SGDLS, YYNGEE. CDR3 residues: CASSSLRDTEAFF. CDR3 DNA: TGTGCCAGCAGTTCTCTCAGGGACACTGAAGCTTTCTTT.

The chain recombines TRBV28 with TRBJ1-2; perhaps TRBD1 as D (5 bases). The V end was cut by 10 bases, the J end by 2 bases, with 14 bases between. The CDR3 has 13 residues. Germline V lookup: CDR1 MDHEN, CDR2 SYDVKM. The CDR3 is CATGRAGNYGYTF. The CDR3 nucleotides are TGTGCCACCGGCAGGGCGGGGAACTATGGCTACACCTTC.

The chain recombines TRBV4-2 with TRBJ2-3; D uncertain. CDR1 and CDR2 (germline): LGHNA, YNFKEQ. The CDR3 has 14 amino acids. V gave up 4 bases and J gave up 4 bases, with 12 bases separating them. CDR3 in DNA: TGTGCCAGCAGCCCCCCAGGAAATCCAGATACGCAGTATTTT. This encodes CASSPPGNPDTQYF.

The chain is built from TRBV10-1 and TRBJ2-7; 10 bases match TRBD1. This CDR3 is built from 15 residues. Germline loops: CDR1 WNHNN, CDR2 SYGVQD (reference sequence). The trim removed 3 bases at V and 1 base at J, leaving 3 bases unmatched. The CDR3 reads CASSEGQGGSYEQYF. The CDR3 coding sequence is TGCGCCAGCAGTGAAGGACAGGGGGGGTCCTACGAGCAGTACTTC.

This clone came up a few times. This chain connects TRBV4-3 to TRBJ1-5; possible D gene TRBD1, 5 bases. Looked up from germline, CDR1 is LGHNA and CDR2 is YSLEER. Trimming shortened V by 0 bases and J by 2 bases, and 8 bases separated the two germline ends. This CDR3 is built from 15 residues. DNA for the CDR3: TGCGCCAGCAGCCAAGACCCGGGGGGCAATCAGCCCCAGCATTTT. Amino acids: CASSQDPGGNQPQHF.

The V gene is TRBV5-6, the J gene TRBJ1-2; 8 bases agree with TRBD1. The CDR3 runs 14 residues. The germline CDR1 and CDR2 sequences are SGHDT and YYEEEE. V gave up 6 bases and J gave up 3 bases; unmatched junction bases: 7. DNA of the CDR3: TGTGCCAGCACCAGGACAGGGAGAGACTATGGCTACACCTTC. The encoded protein is CASTRTGRDYGYTF.

This clone appeared once. J is TRBJ2-3 and V is TRBV14; maybe TRBD2 (6 bases). Looked up from germline, CDR1 is SGHDN and CDR2 is FVKESK. Trimming cost V 1 base and J 4 bases, with 12 bases left between them. The CDR3 is 15 amino acids. As DNA, the CDR3 is TGTGCCAGCAGCCAAGGCGGGGCCCGAGCAGATACGCAGTATTTT. Protein product: CASSQGGARADTQYF.

The chain recombines TRBV27 with TRBJ1-2; possibly TRBD1 for D (6 bases). This CDR3 has 15 residues. The V end lost 0 bases, the J end lost 0 bases, and 8 bases lay between the germline ends. Germline assignment: CDR1 MNHEY and CDR2 SMNVEV (reference sequence). The CDR3 region is CASSLSGGTNYGYTF. The CDR3 DNA follows: TGTGCCAGCAGTTTATCAGGGGGTACTAACTATGGCTACACCTTC.

The J gene is TRBJ2-3, the V gene TRBV4-3; TRBD2 agrees at 8 bases. The CDR3 covers 16 residues. Germline V CDR1 and CDR2: LGHNA, YSLEER. V shed 4 bases, J shed 2 bases, and the junction held 8 bases outside the gene matches. This chain's CDR3 is CASSPTGTSATDTQYF. CDR3 DNA sequence: TGCGCCAGCAGCCCAACCGGGACTAGTGCCACAGATACGCAGTATTTT.

The rearrangement joins TRBV27 to TRBJ1-1, with a tentative D call TRBD1 (5 bases). The CDR3 has 13 residues. Per germline, CDR1 MNHEY and CDR2 SMNVEV (reference sequence). V was pared by 5 bases and J by 4 bases, with 11 bases between. The CDR3 DNA sequence: TGTGCCAGCAGTCCGCAGGGATTCACTGAAGCTTTCTTT. It is translated as CASSPQGFTEAFF.

V is TRBV2 and J is TRBJ2-6; no clear D. Germline V CDR1 and CDR2: SNHLY, FYNNEI. V was pared by 1 base and J by 13 bases, with 11 bases between. The CDR3 covers 13 residues. CDR3 region: CASSEESHGVLTF. The CDR3 coding sequence is TGTGCCAGCAGTGAAGAAAGTCACGGGGTCCTGACTTTC.

This rearrangement joins TRBV9 to TRBJ1-2, with D possibly being TRBD1 (6 bases). Germline values: CDR1 SGDLS, CDR2 YYNGEE. The V end lost 2 bases, the J end lost 5 bases, and 16 bases lay between the germline ends. The CDR3 contains 15 residues. The CDR3, as DNA: TGTGCCAGCAGCGTTTGGGCGGGGGGCGGTTATGGCTACACCTTC. The encoded protein is CASSVWAGGGYGYTF.

The chain carries TRBV5-4 and TRBJ2-3; TRBD1 agrees at 7 bases. With V trimmed by 4 bases and J by 0 bases, 11 bases remained unmatched. Germline CDR1 reads SGHNT; CDR2 reads YYREEE (reference sequence). CDR3 size: 17 residues. The CDR3 DNA reads TGTGCCAGCAGCAGACCGAAGACAGGGCTTAGCACAGATACGCAGTATTTT. Translation: CASSRPKTGLSTDTQYF.

The genes are TRBV6-6 and TRBJ1-2; 8 bases agree with TRBD1. This CDR3 spans 15 amino acids. Germline trimming cut 5 bases from V and 1 base from J; bases unmatched to any gene: 6. From germline, CDR1 is MNHNY and CDR2 SVGAGI (reference sequence). The CDR3 DNA sequence: TGTGCCAGCAGTCGACGGGGACAGGATAACTATGGCTACACCTTC. Translation: CASSRRGQDNYGYTF.

The CDR3 region is CASREDERDEQFF. The CDR3 region has the DNA TGTGCCAGCCGGGAGGATGAGAGGGATGAGCAGTTCTTC. The genes are TRBV7-3 and TRBJ2-1; 7 bases align to TRBD2. This CDR3 spans 13 amino acids. Losses at the gene ends were 8 bases for V and 8 bases for J; bases not matched to a gene: 9. CDR1 and CDR2 from the germline V gene are SGHTA and FQGTGA.

For this clone: The junction differs from germline at one of its ends, possibly a read error. The chain combines TRBV6-1 with TRBJ2-5, with a tentative D call TRBD1 (5 bases). Near its end, the DNA agrees better with TRBJ2-7, so the J call may be wrong. Germline lookup yields CDR1 MNHNS and CDR2 SASEGT. The CDR3 has 14 amino acids. The CDR3 is CASREGVRVSEQYF. The CDR3 coding sequence is TGTGCCAGCAGGGAAGGTGTCAGGGTATCCGAGCAGTACTTC.

J is TRBJ1-5 and V is TRBV27, with D perhaps TRBD1 (6 bases). Trimming pared 6 bases from V and 3 bases from J, leaving 15 bases between. Germline V gene lookup returns CDR1 MNHEY and CDR2 SMNVEV (reference sequence). The CDR3 extends over 15 amino acids. The CDR3 loop is CASRLSQGTNQPQHF. Here the CDR3 DNA reads TGTGCCAGCAGGCTTAGTCAGGGGACCAATCAGCCCCAGCATTTT.

The V and J genes are TRBV25-1 and TRBJ1-3; 7 nucleotides align to TRBD1. The CDR3 extends over 15 amino acids. Germline CDR1 MGHDK, CDR2 SYGVNS. V lost 3 bases and J lost 3; bases outside the gene matches: 5. CDR3 in amino acids: CASSETGRFGNTIYF. Here the CDR3 DNA reads TGTGCCAGCAGTGAGACAGGGAGGTTTGGAAACACCATATATTTT.

The chain recombines TRBV2 with TRBJ2-5; no clear D gene. V lost 8 bases, J lost 2 bases, and 18 bases lay in between. This CDR3 contains 15 residues. Germline V gene lookup returns CDR1 SNHLY and CDR2 FYNNEI. This CDR3 reads CASPRLAFTQETQYF. The DNA of the CDR3 is TGTGCCAGCCCCCGACTCGCGTTCACTCAAGAGACCCAGTACTTC.

This chain uses TRBV4-2 with TRBJ2-7, with 11 nucleotides matching TRBD2. CDR3 size: 17 residues. The germline V gene encodes CDR1 LGHNA and CDR2 YNFKEQ. The V and J ends lost 0 bases and 4 bases, in that order; junction bases with no gene match: 8. CDR3 region: CASSQDWLAGGLYEQYF. The CDR3, as DNA: TGTGCCAGCAGCCAAGATTGGCTAGCGGGGGGATTATACGAGCAGTACTTC.

The chain recombines TRBV4-1 with TRBJ2-1, with 8 bases identical to TRBD1. The CDR3 sequence is 16 residues long. Germline values: CDR1 MGHRA, CDR2 YSYEKL. V dropped 3 bases and J dropped 4; count of bases not matched to a gene: 8. The CDR3 DNA reads TGCGCCAGCAGCCACCCGGACAGGGCCCATTACAATGAGCAGTTCTTC. Protein: CASSHPDRAHYNEQFF.